The 21 T cell receptor beta chains reported below all come from one sample, sequenced in a study of shared clonotypes between healthy human individuals. Repertoires were generated with immunoSEQ multiplex PCR, while TCRdb's copy carries only in-frame clones and drops some. The sample has fewer than 1 million clones, around 96% seen once. Terminally differentiated effector memory CD45RA+ cells were left out of the naive CD8 fraction, which was CD45RO-negative and positively selected for CCR7. Sequenced material: naive CD8+ T cells sorted from blood. Every receptor here comes from a man between 25 and 39 years old in good health.

This chain joins TRBV27 and TRBJ2-7; weak D call: TRBD1 (6 bases). Looked up from germline, CDR1 is MNHEY and CDR2 is SMNVEV (reference sequence). Trimming pared 5 bases from V and 6 bases from J, leaving 26 bases between. This CDR3 contains 17 residues. The CDR3 sequence is CASSGHTTGILLGEQYF. The CDR3 coding sequence is TGTGCCAGCAGTGGCCACACCACAGGGATCCTCCTCGGCGAGCAGTACTTC.

J is TRBJ2-1 and V is TRBV5-1, with D perhaps assigned TRBD1 or TRBD2 (5 bases each). Trimming removed 4 bases at V and 4 bases at J, with 15 bases between. CDR1 and CDR2 (germline): SGHRS, YFSETQ. This CDR3 contains 15 residues. The CDR3 nucleotides read TGCGCCAGCAGCCCATCCGGGACCCTTTACAATGAGCAGTTCTTC. This encodes CASSPSGTLYNEQFF. The entire variable domain, with the rest obtained from reference TRBV5-1 and TRBJ2-1, is as follows: KAGVTQTPRYLIKTRGQQVTLSCSPISGHRSVSWYQQTPGQGLQFLFEYFSETQRNKGNFPGRFSGRQFSNSRSEMNVSTLELGDSALYLCASSPSGTLYNEQFFGPGTRLTVL.

This chain links TRBV6-5 with TRBJ2-1; TRBD2 aligns across 9 bases. Unmatched junction bases numbered 4, after V lost 5 bases and J lost 2 bases. This CDR3 has 15 amino acids. Per germline, CDR1 MNHEY and CDR2 SVGAGI. CDR3 sequence reads: CASSQTSGAYNEQFF. CDR3 coding DNA: TGTGCCAGCAGTCAGACTAGCGGCGCCTACAATGAGCAGTTCTTC.

This chain joins TRBV18 and TRBJ2-1; TRBD1 aligns across 8 bases. The V gene end was trimmed by 3 bases and the J gene end by 9 bases; junction bases not matched to a gene: 4. This CDR3 spans 13 amino acids. Germline CDR1 reads KGHSH; CDR2 reads LQKENI. CDR3 loop: CASSPIQGGEQFF. CDR3 nucleotides: TGTGCCAGCTCACCCATACAGGGGGGTGAGCAGTTCTTC.

The gene calls are TRBV27 and TRBJ2-7, with 7 positions matching TRBD1. From germline, CDR1 is MNHEY and CDR2 SMNVEV (reference sequence). The CDR3 has 13 residues. Trimming removed 6 bases from V and 4 bases from J; junction bases left unmatched: 6. CDR3 bases: TGTGCCAGCAGACCCAACAGGGGTTACGAGCAGTACTTC. It translates to CASRPNRGYEQYF.

Of note for this clone: A junction boundary mismatches the germline segment, possibly from a read error. The V and J genes are TRBV19 and TRBJ2-7; 10 bases agree with TRBD2. Per germline, CDR1 LNHDA and CDR2 SQIVND (reference sequence). This CDR3 is 14 amino acids long. CDR3 region: CASSPSGSSHEQYF. For the CDR3, the DNA is TGTGCCAGTAGCCCTAGCGGGAGCTCCCACGAGCAGTACTTC.

The chain joins TRBV12-5 to TRBJ2-1; 11 nucleotides agree with TRBD2. Per germline, CDR1 LGHNT and CDR2 FRNRAP. V trimming: 7 bases; J trimming: 2 bases; junction bases outside the gene matches: 4. The CDR3 is 15 residues long. The CDR3 loop is CASAWGLAAYNEQFF. CDR3 DNA: TGTGCTAGTGCCTGGGGACTAGCGGCCTACAATGAGCAGTTCTTC.

In its sample, this clone was seen a few times. This chain joins TRBV7-9 and TRBJ2-1; TRBD2 agrees at 13 bases. CDR1 and CDR2 (germline): SEHNR, FQNEAQ (reference sequence). This CDR3 contains 15 residues. The V segment lost 10 bases and the J segment 8 bases; nucleotides outside the gene matches: 11. CDR3 nucleotide sequence: TGTGCCACCCTCCCCCGGACTAGCGGGAGCCATGAGCAGTTCTTC. This sequence encodes CATLPRTSGSHEQFF.

The chain joins TRBV5-8 to TRBJ2-5; 7 bases are a match to TRBD2. V was clipped by 1 base and J by 1 base; unmatched bases: 7. This CDR3 contains 16 residues. Germline CDR1 reads SGHTS; CDR2 reads YDEGEE. In DNA, the CDR3 is TGTGCCAGCAGCTTGCCCCTAGCGGATATCCAAGAGACCCAGTACTTC. Its translation: CASSLPLADIQETQYF.

The chain joins TRBV7-9 to TRBJ1-1; D is ambiguous. CDR3 length equals 15 residues. In germline, CDR1 is SEHNR, CDR2 FQNEAQ (reference sequence). The V end lost 1 base, the J end lost 0 bases, and 9 bases lay between the germline ends. CDR3 sequence reads: CASSLVVGMNTEAFF. CDR3 DNA sequence: TGTGCCAGCAGCTTAGTCGTAGGTATGAACACTGAAGCTTTCTTT.

The V gene is TRBV7-9, the J gene TRBJ2-7; 11 bases fit TRBD2. Germline V lookup: CDR1 SEHNR, CDR2 FQNEAQ (reference sequence). The V gene end was trimmed by 4 bases and the J gene end by 5 bases; junction bases not matched to a gene: 7. The CDR3 length is 15 residues. The CDR3 DNA reads as TGTGCCAGCAGCTCCTTGACTAGCGGGACCGACGAGCAGTACTTC. Protein sequence: CASSSLTSGTDEQYF.

The chain couples TRBV29-1 to TRBJ2-7; 12 bases align to TRBD2. CDR1 is SQVTM and CDR2 is ANQGSEA in the germline V gene. The junction had 6 bases not matched to a gene; V was cut back by 3 bases and J by 6 bases. This CDR3 has 14 residues. This CDR3 is CSVDPSGRAIEQYF. DNA of the CDR3: TGCAGCGTTGATCCTAGCGGGAGGGCAATCGAGCAGTACTTC.

The V call is TRBV2, the J call TRBJ2-1; 7 bases line up with TRBD2. The CDR3 is 16 residues long. V shed 6 bases, J shed 9 bases, and the junction held 17 bases outside the gene matches. Germline CDR1 is SNHLY and CDR2 is FYNNEI. DNA of the CDR3: TGTGCCAGCAGACAATTTGGGGGGAGGGAGCAATTTGAGCAGTTCTTC. This encodes CASRQFGGREQFEQFF.

This chain joins TRBV29-1 and TRBJ2-1, with TRBD2 matching 10 bases. Germline assignment: CDR1 SQVTM and CDR2 ANQGSEA. CDR3 length equals 12 residues. The junction had 3 bases not matched to a gene; V was cut back by 7 bases and J by 6 bases. The CDR3 nucleotides read TGCAGCGCCGGGACTAGCGCCAATGAGCAGTTCTTC. Translation: CSAGTSANEQFF.

As for this clone: The sample carries other DNA sequences with the same CDR3. The CDR3 here is CASSRDPYGYTF. CDR3 coding DNA: TGTGCCAGTAGCAGGGACCCTTATGGCTACACCTTC. The rearrangement uses TRBV19 and TRBJ1-2; D is possibly TRBD1 (5 bases). V lost 6 bases, J lost 5 bases, and 10 bases lay in between. The CDR3 contains 12 residues. From germline, CDR1 is LNHDA and CDR2 SQIVND (reference sequence). The full variable domain, rest sourced from reference TRBV19 and TRBJ1-2, is DGGITQSPKYLFRKEGQNVTLSCEQNLNHDAMYWYRQDPGQGLRLIYYSQIVNDFQKGDIAEGYSVSREKKESFPLTVTSAQKNPTAFYLCASSRDPYGYTFGSGTRLTVV.

V and J are TRBV28 and TRBJ1-1, with D unclear. Trimming pared 5 bases from V and 5 bases from J, leaving 15 bases between. The CDR3 spans 14 residues. From germline, CDR1 is MDHEN and CDR2 SYDVKM. CDR3 amino acids: CASSKPRERTEAFF. DNA of the CDR3: TGTGCCAGCAGTAAGCCGAGGGAACGGACTGAAGCTTTCTTT. The full variable domain, rest sourced from reference TRBV28 and TRBJ1-1, is DVKVTQSSRYLVKRTGEKVFLECVQDMDHENMFWYRQDPGLGLRLIYFSYDVKMKEKGDIPEGYSVSREKKERFSLILESASTNQTSMYLCASSKPRERTEAFFGQGTRLTVV.

The chain carries TRBV9 and TRBJ2-1, with TRBD2 matching over 11 bases. Germline V gene data show CDR1 as SGDLS and CDR2 as YYNGEE. J was trimmed by 10 bases and V by 0 bases; bases with no gene match: 15. The CDR3 totals 18 residues. CDR3 in DNA: TGTGCCAGCAGCGTAGGTAACCCTAGCGGGAGGTCCGGGGTCGAGCAGTTCTTC. This translates into CASSVGNPSGRSGVEQFF.

The chain recombines TRBV19 with TRBJ2-7; possibly TRBD2 for D (6 bases). The CDR3 spans 18 residues. Per the germline V gene, CDR1 is LNHDA and CDR2 is SQIVND (reference sequence). The V end was cut by 2 bases, the J end by 4 bases, with 24 bases between. In nucleotides, the CDR3 is TGTGCCAGTAGTATAAGGACGGGAGTCTCCGAAGGTGGGTACGAGCAGTACTTC. Encoded protein: CASSIRTGVSEGGYEQYF.

This chain joins TRBV7-9 and TRBJ1-1; 7 bases fit TRBD1. V dropped 5 bases and J dropped 8; count of bases not matched to a gene: 2. This CDR3 is built from 11 residues. Germline CDR1 and CDR2: SEHNR and FQNEAQ (reference sequence). The CDR3 nucleotides read TGTGCCAGCAGCATGACAGGGGAAGCTTTCTTT. Its translation is CASSMTGEAFF.

This chain joins TRBV7-2 and TRBJ2-5; D unresolved. V was trimmed by 2 bases and J by 5 bases, leaving 24 bases between them. Germline V gene lookup returns CDR1 SGHTA and CDR2 FQGNSA. The CDR3 runs 18 residues. As DNA, the CDR3 is TGTGCCAGCAGCTTATTGCGGCATGGTCTTCCGTTTGAGGAGACCCAGTACTTC. Translating gives CASSLLRHGLPFEETQYF.

This chain joins TRBV27 and TRBJ1-5; possible D gene TRBD1, 5 bases. The CDR3 runs 13 residues. Germline loops: CDR1 MNHEY, CDR2 SMNVEV (reference sequence). V lost 6 bases and J lost 5, with 11 bases in between. The CDR3: CASSPGTHQPQHF. The CDR3 coding sequence is TGTGCCAGCAGCCCCGGGACTCATCAGCCCCAGCATTTT.